This TCR beta chain was recovered during a study of response to subunit inactivated influenza vaccine. Overall study findings and caveats: A suggestion made by the authors is that each seasonal influenza vaccination recruits few new T cells.

TCRdb recomputed calls from the RT-PCR reads with MiXCR, one row per CDR3 protein. Of about 520,000 distinct CDR3 sequences in the sample, roughly 7.9% were seen once. In the case of this clonotype: Antigen unknown.

CDR3 length: 12 amino acids. CDR1 and CDR2 from the germline V gene are SQVTM and ANQGSEA. The sample consisted of PBMCs from blood, taken around 25 months after vaccination. This rearrangement joins TRBV29-1 to TRBJ2-3; D is possibly TRBD1 or TRBD2 (5 bases each). The receptor was isolated from a man between 50 and 69 years old who received an inactivated influenza vaccine. CDR3 region: CSSPGLGDTQYF. DNA of the CDR3: TGCAGTAGCCCGGGGCTTGGAGATACGCAGTATTTT.